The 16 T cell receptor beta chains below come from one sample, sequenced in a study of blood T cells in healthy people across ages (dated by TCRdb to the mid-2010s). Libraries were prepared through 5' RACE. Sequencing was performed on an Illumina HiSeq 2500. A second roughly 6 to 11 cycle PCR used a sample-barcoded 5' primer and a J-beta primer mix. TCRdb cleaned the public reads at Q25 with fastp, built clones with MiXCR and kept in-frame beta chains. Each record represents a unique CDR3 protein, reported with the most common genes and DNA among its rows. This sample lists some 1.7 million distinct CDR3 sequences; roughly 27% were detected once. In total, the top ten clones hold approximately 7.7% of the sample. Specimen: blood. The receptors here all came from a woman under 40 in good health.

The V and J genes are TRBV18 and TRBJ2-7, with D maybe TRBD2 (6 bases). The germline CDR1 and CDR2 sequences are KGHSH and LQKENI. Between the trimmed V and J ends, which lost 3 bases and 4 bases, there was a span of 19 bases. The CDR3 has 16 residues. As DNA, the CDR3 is TGTGCCAGCTCACCTTACTCCGGGGGAAGGTTTTACGAGCAGTACTTC. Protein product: CASSPYSGGRFYEQYF.

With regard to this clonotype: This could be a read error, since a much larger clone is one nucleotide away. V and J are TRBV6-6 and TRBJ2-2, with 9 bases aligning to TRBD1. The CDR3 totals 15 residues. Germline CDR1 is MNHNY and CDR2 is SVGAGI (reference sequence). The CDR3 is CAGSFGQGSTGELFF. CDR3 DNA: TGTGCCGGCAGTTTCGGACAGGGGTCCACCGGGGAGCTGTTTTTT.

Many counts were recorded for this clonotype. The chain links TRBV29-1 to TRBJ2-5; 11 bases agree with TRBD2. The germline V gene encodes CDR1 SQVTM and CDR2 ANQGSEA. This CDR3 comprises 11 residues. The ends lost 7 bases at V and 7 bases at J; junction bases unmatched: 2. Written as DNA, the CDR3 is TGCAGCGCTCTAGCGGGGGGGACCCAGTACTTC. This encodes CSALAGGTQYF.

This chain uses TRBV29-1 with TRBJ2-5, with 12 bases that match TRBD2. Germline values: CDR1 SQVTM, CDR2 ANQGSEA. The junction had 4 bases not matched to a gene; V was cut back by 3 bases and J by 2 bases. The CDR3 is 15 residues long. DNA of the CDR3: TGCAGCGTTGAGACTAGCGGGAGTGCTCAAGAGACCCAGTACTTC. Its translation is CSVETSGSAQETQYF.

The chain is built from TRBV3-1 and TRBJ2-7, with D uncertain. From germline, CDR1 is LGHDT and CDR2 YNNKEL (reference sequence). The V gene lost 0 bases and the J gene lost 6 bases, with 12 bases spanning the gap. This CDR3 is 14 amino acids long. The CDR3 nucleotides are TGTGCCAGCAGCCAAGATCGGGCAGGTGGCGAGCAGTACTTC. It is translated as CASSQDRAGGEQYF.

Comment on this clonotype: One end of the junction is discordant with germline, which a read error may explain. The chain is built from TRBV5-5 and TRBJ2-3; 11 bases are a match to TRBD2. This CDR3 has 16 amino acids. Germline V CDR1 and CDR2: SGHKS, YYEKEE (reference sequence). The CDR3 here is CASSLTSGSYTDTPYF. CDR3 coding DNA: TGTGCCAGCAGCTTAACTAGCGGGAGTTACACAGATACGCCGTATTTT.

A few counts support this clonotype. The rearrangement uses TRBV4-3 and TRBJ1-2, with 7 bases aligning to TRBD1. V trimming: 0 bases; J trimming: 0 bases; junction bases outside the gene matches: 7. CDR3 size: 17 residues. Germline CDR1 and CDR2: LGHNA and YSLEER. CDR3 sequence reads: CASSQDKWTGANYGYTF. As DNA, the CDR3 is TGCGCCAGCAGCCAAGATAAGTGGACAGGCGCTAACTATGGCTACACCTTC.

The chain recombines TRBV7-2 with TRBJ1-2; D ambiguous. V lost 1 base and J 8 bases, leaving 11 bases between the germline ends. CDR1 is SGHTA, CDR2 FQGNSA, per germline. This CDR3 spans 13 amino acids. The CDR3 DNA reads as TGTGCCAGCAGCTTAGGTCAGCGTGGGGGCTACACCTTC. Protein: CASSLGQRGGYTF.

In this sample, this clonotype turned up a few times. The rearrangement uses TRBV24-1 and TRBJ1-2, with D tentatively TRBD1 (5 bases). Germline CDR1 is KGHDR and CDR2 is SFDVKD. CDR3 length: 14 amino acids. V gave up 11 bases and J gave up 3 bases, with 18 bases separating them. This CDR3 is CASSQKGPHYGYTF. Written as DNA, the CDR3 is TGTGCCAGCAGCCAGAAGGGGCCTCACTATGGCTACACCTTC.

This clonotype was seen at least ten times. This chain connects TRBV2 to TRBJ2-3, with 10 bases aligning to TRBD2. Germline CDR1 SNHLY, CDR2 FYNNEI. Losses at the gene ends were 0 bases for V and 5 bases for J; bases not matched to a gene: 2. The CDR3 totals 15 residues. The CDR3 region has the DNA TGTGCCAGCAGTGAAGCCCCTAGCGGGAGAGATACGCAGTATTTT. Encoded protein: CASSEAPSGRDTQYF.

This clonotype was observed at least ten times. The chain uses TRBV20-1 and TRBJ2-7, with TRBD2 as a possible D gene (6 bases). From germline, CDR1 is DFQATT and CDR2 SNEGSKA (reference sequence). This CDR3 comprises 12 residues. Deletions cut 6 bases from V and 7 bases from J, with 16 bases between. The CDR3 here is CSARLGELEQYF. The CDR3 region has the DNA TGCAGTGCCCGACTAGGGGAGCTAGAGCAGTACTTC.

CDR3 residues: CSARDPSAEDSPLHF. The CDR3 nucleotides read TGCAGTGCTAGAGATCCTTCGGCCGAGGATTCACCCCTCCACTTT. This rearrangement joins TRBV20-1 to TRBJ1-6; D gene uncertain. Looked up from germline, CDR1 is DFQATT and CDR2 is SNEGSKA (reference sequence). This CDR3 contains 15 residues. V was trimmed by 0 bases and J by 8 bases, leaving 14 bases between them.

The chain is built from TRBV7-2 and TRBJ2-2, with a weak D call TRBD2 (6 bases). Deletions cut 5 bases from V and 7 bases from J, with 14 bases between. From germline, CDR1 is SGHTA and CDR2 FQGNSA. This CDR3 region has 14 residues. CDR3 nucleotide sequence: TGTGCCAGCAGCGAAGGGACTTGGAGCGGGGAGCTGTTTTTT. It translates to CASSEGTWSGELFF.

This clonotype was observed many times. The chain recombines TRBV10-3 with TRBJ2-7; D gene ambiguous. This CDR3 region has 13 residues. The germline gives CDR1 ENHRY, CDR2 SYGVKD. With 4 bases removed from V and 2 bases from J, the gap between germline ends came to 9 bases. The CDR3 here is CAISGGRAYEQYF. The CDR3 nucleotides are TGTGCCATCAGTGGCGGCAGAGCCTACGAGCAGTACTTC.

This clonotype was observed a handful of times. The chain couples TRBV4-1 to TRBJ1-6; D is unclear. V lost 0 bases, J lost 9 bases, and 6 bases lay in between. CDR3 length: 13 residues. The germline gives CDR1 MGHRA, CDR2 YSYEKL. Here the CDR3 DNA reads TGCGCCAGCAGCCAAGATCGGGCTTCACCCCTCCACTTT. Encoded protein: CASSQDRASPLHF.

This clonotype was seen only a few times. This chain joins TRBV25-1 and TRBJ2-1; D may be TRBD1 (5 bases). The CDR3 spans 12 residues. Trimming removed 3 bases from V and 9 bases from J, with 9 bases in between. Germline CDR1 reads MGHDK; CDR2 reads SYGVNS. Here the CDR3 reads CASSDRDSEQFF. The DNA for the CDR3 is TGTGCCAGCAGTGACAGGGATAGTGAGCAGTTCTTC.